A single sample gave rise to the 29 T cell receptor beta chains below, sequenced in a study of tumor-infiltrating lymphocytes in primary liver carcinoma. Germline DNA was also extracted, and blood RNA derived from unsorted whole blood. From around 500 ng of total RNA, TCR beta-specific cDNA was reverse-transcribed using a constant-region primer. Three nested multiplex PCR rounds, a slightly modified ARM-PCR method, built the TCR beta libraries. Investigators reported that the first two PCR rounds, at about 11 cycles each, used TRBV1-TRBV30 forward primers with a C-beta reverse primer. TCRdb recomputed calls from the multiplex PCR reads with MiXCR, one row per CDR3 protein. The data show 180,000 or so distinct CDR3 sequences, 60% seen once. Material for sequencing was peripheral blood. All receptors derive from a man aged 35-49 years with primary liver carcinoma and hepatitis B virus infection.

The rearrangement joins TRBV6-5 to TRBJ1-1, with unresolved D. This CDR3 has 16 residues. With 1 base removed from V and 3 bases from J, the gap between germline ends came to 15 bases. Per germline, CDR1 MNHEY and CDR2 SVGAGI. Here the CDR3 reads CASSYYHGVRDTEAFF. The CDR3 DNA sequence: TGTGCCAGCAGTTACTATCACGGGGTAAGGGACACTGAAGCTTTCTTT.

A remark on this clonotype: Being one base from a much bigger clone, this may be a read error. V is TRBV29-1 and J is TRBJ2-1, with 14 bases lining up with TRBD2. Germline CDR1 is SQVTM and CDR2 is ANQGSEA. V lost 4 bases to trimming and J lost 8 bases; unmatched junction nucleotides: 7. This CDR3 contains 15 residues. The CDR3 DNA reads TGCAGCGTTGGTGGGACTAGCGGGAGTAAGGATGAGCAGTTCTTC. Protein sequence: CSVGGTSGSKDEQFF.

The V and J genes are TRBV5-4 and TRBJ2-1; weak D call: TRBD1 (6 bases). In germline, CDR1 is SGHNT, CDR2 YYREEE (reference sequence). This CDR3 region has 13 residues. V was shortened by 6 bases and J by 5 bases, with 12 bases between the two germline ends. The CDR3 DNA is TGTGCCAGCAAACGGGACAAAAACAATGAGCAGTTCTTC. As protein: CASKRDKNNEQFF.

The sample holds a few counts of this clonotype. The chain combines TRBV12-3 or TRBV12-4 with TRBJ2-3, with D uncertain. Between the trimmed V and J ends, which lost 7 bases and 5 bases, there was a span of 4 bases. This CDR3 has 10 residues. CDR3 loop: CASTGDTQYF. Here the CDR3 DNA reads TGTGCCAGCACGGGAGATACGCAGTATTTT.

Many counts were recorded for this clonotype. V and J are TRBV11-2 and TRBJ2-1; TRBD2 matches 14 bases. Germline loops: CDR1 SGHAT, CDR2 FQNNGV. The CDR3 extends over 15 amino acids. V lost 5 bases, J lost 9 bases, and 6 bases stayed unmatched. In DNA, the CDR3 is TGTGCCAGCAGCCCAGGGACTAGCGGGAGAGGTGAGCAGTTCTTC. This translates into CASSPGTSGRGEQFF.

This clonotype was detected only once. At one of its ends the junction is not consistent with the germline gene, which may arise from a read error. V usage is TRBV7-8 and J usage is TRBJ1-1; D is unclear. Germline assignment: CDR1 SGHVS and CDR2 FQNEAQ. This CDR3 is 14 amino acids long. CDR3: CVSSFQGANTVAFF. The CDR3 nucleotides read TGTGTCAGCAGCTTTCAAGGAGCGAACACTGTAGCTTTCTTT.

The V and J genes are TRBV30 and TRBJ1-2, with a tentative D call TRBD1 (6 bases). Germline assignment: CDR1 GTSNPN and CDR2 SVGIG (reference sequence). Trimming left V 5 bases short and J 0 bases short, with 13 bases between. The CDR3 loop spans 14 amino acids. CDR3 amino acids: CAWADRPANYGYTF. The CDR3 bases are TGTGCCTGGGCAGACAGGCCAGCTAACTATGGCTACACCTTC.

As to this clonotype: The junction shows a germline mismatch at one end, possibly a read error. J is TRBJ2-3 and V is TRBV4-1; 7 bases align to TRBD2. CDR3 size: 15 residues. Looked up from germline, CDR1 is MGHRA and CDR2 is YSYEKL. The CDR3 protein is CAYSQEPSGTDTQYF. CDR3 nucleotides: TGCGCCTACAGTCAAGAGCCTAGCGGCACGGATACGCAGTATTTT.

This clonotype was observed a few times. CDR3: CASSHLLAGEGTDTQYF. Written as DNA, the CDR3 is TGTGCCAGCAGTCACCTGCTAGCGGGAGAGGGCACAGATACGCAGTATTTT. This chain links TRBV12-3 or TRBV12-4 with TRBJ2-3, with 10 bases fitting TRBD2. The V gene end was trimmed by 5 bases and the J gene end by 1 base; junction bases not matched to a gene: 9. CDR3 length equals 17 residues.

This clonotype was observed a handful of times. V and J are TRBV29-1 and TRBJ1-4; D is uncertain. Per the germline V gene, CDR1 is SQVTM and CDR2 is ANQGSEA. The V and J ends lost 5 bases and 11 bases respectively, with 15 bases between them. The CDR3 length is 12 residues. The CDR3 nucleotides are TGCAGCGTTAGGGCAGACTCTAGGAAACTGTTTTTT. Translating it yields CSVRADSRKLFF.

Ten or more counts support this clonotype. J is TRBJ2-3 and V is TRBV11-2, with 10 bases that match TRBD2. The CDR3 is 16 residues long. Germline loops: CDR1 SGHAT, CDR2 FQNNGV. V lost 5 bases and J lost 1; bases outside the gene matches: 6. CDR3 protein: CASSTWTSGGTDTQYF. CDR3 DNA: TGTGCCAGCAGCACCTGGACTAGCGGAGGCACAGATACGCAGTATTTT.

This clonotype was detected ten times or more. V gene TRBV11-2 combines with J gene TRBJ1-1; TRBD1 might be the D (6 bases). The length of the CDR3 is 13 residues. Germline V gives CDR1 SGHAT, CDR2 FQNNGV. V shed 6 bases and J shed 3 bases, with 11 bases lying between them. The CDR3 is CASSRNRDTEAFF. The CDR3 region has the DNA TGTGCCAGCAGTAGGAACAGGGACACTGAAGCTTTCTTT.

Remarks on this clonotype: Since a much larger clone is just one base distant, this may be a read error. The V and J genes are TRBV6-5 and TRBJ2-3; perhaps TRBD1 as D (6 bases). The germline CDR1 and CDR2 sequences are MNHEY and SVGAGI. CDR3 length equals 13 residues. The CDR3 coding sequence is TGTGCCAGCACCGGGCCTCGGACAGATGCGCAGTATTTT. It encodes CASTGPRTDAQYF.

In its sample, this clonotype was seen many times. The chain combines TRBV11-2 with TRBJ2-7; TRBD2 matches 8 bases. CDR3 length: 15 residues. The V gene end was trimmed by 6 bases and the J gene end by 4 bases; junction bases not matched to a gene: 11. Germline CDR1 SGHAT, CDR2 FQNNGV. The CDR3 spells CASRSTSGSSYEQYF. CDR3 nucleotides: TGTGCCAGCAGGTCTACTAGCGGAAGTTCATACGAGCAGTACTTC.

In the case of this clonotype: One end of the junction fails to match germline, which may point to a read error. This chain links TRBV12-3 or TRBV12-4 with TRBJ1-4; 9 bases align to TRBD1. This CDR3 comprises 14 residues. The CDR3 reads CVSSPGTGYEKLFF. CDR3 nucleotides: TGTGTCAGCAGCCCCGGGACAGGGTACGAAAAACTGTTTTTT.

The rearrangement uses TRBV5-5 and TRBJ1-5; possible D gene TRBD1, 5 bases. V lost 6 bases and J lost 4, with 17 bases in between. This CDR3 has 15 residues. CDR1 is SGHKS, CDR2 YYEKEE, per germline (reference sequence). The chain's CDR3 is CASTPGATWNQPQHF. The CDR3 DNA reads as TGTGCCAGCACCCCTGGGGCTACCTGGAATCAGCCCCAGCATTTT. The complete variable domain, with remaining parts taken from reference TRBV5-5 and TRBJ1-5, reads DAGVTQSPTHLIKTRGQQVTLRCSPISGHKSVSWYQQVLGQGPQFIFQYYEKEERGRGNFPDRFSARQFPNYSSELNVNALLLGDSALYLCASTPGATWNQPQHFGDGTRLSIL.

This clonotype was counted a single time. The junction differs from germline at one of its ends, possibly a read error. The CDR3 reads CASSEFRHRVDNEHFF. As DNA, the CDR3 is TGTGCCAGCAGTGAATTTAGACACCGGGTTGACAATGAGCACTTCTTC. V usage is TRBV6-1 and J usage is TRBJ2-1, with D unclear. From germline, CDR1 is MNHNS and CDR2 SASEGT. This CDR3 is built from 16 residues.

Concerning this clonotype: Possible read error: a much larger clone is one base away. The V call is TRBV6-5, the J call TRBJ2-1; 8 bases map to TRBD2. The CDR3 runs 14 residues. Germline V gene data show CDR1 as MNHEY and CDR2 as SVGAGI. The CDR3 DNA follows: TGTGACAGCAGTTATATAGCGGGGTACAATGAGCAGTTCTTC. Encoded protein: CDSSYIAGYNEQFF.

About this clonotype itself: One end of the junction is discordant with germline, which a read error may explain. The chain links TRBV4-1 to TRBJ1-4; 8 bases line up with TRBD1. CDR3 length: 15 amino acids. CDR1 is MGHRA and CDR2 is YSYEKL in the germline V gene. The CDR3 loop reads CASSQGDRSNEKPFF. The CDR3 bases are TGCGCCAGCAGCCAAGGGGACAGGTCTAATGAAAAACCGTTTTTT.

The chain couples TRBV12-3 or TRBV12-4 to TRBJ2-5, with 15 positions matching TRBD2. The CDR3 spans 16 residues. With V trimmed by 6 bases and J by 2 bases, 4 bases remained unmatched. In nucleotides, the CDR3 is TGTGCCAGCAGATCGGGACTAGCGGGAGGACAAGAGACCCAGTACTTC. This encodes CASRSGLAGGQETQYF.

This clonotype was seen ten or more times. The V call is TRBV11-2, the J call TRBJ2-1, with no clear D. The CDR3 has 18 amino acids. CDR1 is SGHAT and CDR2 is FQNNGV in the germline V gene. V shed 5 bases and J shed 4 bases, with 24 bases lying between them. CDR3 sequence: CASSVPLVSPDKYNEQFF. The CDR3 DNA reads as TGTGCCAGCAGCGTCCCCCTAGTCAGTCCGGATAAGTACAATGAGCAGTTCTTC.

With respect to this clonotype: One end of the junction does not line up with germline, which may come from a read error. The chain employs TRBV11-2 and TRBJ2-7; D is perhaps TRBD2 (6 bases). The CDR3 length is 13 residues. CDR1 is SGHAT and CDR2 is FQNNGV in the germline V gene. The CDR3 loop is CASRLAETYEQYF. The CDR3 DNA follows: TGTGCCAGCAGGTTAGCGGAGACCTACGAGCAGTACTTC. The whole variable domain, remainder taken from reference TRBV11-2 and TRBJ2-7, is EAGVAQSPRYKIIEKRQSVAFWCNPISGHATLYWYQQILGQGPKLLIQFQNNGVVDDSQLPKDRFSAERLKGVDSTLKIQPAKLEDSAVYLCASRLAETYEQYFGPGTRLTVT.

The CDR3 loop reads CASITGWSYEQYF. In DNA, the CDR3 is TGTGCCAGCATCACCGGATGGTCCTACGAGCAGTACTTC. The chain couples TRBV11-1 to TRBJ2-7; no reliable D call. Germline CDR1 SGHAT, CDR2 FQDESV (reference sequence). Trimming took off 7 bases at V and 1 base at J, with 11 bases between the two ends. There are 13 residues in the CDR3.

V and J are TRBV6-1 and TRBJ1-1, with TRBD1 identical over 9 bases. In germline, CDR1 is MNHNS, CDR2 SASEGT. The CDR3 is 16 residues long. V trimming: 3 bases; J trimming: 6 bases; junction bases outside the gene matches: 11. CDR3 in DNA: TGTGCCAGCAGTGATGCTAGTCAGGACAGGGGATCTGAAGCTTTCTTT. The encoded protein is CASSDASQDRGSEAFF.

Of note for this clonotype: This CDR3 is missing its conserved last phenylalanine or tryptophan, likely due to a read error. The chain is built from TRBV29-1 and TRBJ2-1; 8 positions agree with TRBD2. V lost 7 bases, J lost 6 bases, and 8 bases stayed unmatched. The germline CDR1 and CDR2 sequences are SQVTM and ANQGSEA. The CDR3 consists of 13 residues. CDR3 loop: CSAEGTSCNEQFS. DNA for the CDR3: TGCAGCGCCGAGGGGACTAGTTGCAATGAGCAGTTCTCC.

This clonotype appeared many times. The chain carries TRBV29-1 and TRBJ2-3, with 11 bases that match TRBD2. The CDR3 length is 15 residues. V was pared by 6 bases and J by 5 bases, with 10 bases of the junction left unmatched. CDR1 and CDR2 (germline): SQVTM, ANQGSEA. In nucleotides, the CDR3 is TGCAGCGTCAGCGTAGCGGGAGGGCCGAGAGATACGCAGTATTTT. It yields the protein CSVSVAGGPRDTQYF.

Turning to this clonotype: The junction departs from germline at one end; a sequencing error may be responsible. In DNA, the CDR3 is TGTGCCAGCAGCTCAGCAAGTGGCCAAGAGGCCCAGTACTTC. Amino acid sequence: CASSSASGQEAQYF. This chain uses TRBV11-2 with TRBJ2-5; D is uncertain. This CDR3 is 14 amino acids long. From germline, CDR1 is SGHAT and CDR2 FQNNGV.

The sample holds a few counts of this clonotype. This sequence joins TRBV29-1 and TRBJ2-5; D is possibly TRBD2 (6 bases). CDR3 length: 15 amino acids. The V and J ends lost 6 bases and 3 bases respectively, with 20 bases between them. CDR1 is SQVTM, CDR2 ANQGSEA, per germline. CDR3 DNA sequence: TGCAGCGTCGGGCCTAGCGCGGGTGTCGAAGAGACCCAGTACTTC. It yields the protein CSVGPSAGVEETQYF.

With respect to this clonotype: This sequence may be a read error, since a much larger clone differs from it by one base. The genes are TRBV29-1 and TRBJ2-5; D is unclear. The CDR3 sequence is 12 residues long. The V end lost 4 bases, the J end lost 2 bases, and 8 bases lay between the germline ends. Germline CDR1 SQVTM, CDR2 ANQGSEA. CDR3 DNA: TGCAGCGTTGGGTGGGGTCAAGAGACCCAGTACTTC. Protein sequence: CSVGWGQETQYF. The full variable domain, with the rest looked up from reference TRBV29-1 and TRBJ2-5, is SAVISQKPSRDICQRGTSLTIQCQVDSQVTMMFWYRQQPGQSLTLIATANQGSEATYESGFVIDKFPISRPNLTFSTLTVSNMSPEDSSIYLCSVGWGQETQYFGPGTRLLVL.